Described below is a single T cell receptor (beta chain) sequence and its context. Its antigen is currently not known. No base qualities exist here, and no much larger clone lies one base off it. These data come from a study of CD8+CD57+ T cells in acquired aplastic anemia (dated 2018 in TCRdb). As for the study more broadly: DNA extracted from sorted CD4+ and CD8+ cells had a mean of around 3 ug, with a range of roughly 0.2 to 30 ug. A CD8+CD57+ expansion meant a frequency higher than the mean frequency seen in healthy subjects.

Summary of the overall study and its limitations: No significant difference in CD8+ Simpson's diversity was found between patients and healthy controls (P=0.060). Around 27 CD8+ CDR3 sequences were shared between patients and controls but appeared highly expressed in patients and within their immunodominant clones.

Sequences SGHTA (CDR1) and FQGNSA (CDR2) are obtained from the germline V gene. Spanning cysteine to phenylalanine, the CDR3 consists of 16 amino acids. The retained sequence is limited to the CDR3, 48 bases, with the frame set at the first base. Germline trimming: 0 bases from V, 2 bases from J; junction bases outside gene matches: 7. The patients picked for sequencing were ones in whom flow cytometry had shown an expansion of CD8+CD57+ cells. All patients had severe acquired aplastic anemia diagnosed by International Study of Aplastic Anemia and Agranulocytosis and Camitta criteria. Patients had received no therapy at the time of blood sampling. TCR repertoires of sorted CD4+ and CD8+ blood T cells from severe aplastic anemia patients and healthy subjects were deep-sequenced in the study. Patients were enrolled in the USA under clinicaltrials.gov protocols 00001620, 01623167, 00001397, 00071045, 00081523 and 00961064. Ficoll-Paque density gradient centrifugation was used to isolate peripheral blood mononuclear cells. Before DNA extraction, CD4+ and CD8+ T cells were sorted by FACS or by magnetic beads.

Profiling of TCR beta VDJ combinations and CDR3 sequences used genomic DNA as the template. An Illumina HiSeq 2000 was the platform used for TCR repertoire sequencing. Concerning the study's data processing: Repertoires were assessed using TRBV/TRBJ rearrangement plots, CDR3 size and DJ length profiles, and Simpson's diversity index. The most abundant DNA sequence in the deep sequencing data was defined as the immunodominant clone. CDR3 amino acid sequences were screened for sharing across subjects and compared with published repertoires and the VDJdb database. TCRdb redid the processing of the public reads, applying fastp at Q25 and MiXCR, and retained in-frame beta chains. Every entry covers one CDR3 protein and lists the most common genes and DNA from its rows. These V and J calls are TCRdb output, not the study's own analysis. The sample table shows just over 150,000 distinct CDR3 sequences, and less than 50% are seen once. Roughly 30% of the sample belongs to the ten largest clones.

The V gene is TRBV7-2 and the J gene is TRBJ2-7; TRBD1 aligns with 7 central bases. Input material: sorted CD4+, CD8+, or CD8+CD57+ T cells (not recorded which) from PBMCs. This receptor was taken from a human donor with aplastic anemia. The CDR3 is CASSLAMQGVTYEQYF. The DNA reads TGTGCCAGCAGCTTAGCGATGCAGGGGGTAACCTACGAGCAGTACTTC. Joined to the reference TRBV7-2 and TRBJ2-7 proteins, this CDR3 gives the full variable domain: GAGVSQSPSNKVTEKGKDVELRCDPISGHTALYWYRQSLGQGLEFLIYFQGNSAPDKSGLPSDRFSAERTGGSVSTLTIQRTQQEDSAVYLCASSLAMQGVTYEQYFGPGTRLTVT.